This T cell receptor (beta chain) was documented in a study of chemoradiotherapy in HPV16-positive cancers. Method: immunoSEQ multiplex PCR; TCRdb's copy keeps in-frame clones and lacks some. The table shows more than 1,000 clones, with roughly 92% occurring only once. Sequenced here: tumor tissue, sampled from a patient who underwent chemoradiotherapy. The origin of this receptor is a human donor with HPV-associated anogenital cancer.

CDR3 bases: TGTGCCAGCAGCTTGGGTAGGGAGTCCGGCTACACCTTC. Its translation is CASSLGRESGYTF. This chain uses TRBV7-8 with TRBJ1-2, with no clear D. Germline values: CDR1 SGHVS, CDR2 FQNEAQ. The CDR3 is 13 amino acids. V lost 3 bases and J 8 bases, leaving 13 bases between the germline ends. Together with reference TRBV7-8 and TRBJ1-2, the CDR3 gives the full variable domain: GAGVSQSPRYKVAKRGQDVALRCDPISGHVSLFWYQQALGQGPEFLTYFQNEAQLDKSGLPSDRFFAERPEGSVSTLKIQRTQQEDSAVYLCASSLGRESGYTFGSGTRLTVV.